Below, one T cell receptor beta chain is given with its context. Its antigen is undetermined. Germline CDR1 and CDR2: SGHAT and FQNNGV. The CDR3 length is 16 residues. In preparing the TRB cDNA libraries, 5' RACE with UMI labels was used. With the 5' RACE reads reprocessed, TCRdb shows one record per CDR3 protein and no DNA. The sample's table shows around 160,000 distinct CDR3 sequences. The data derive from a study of CXCR3-negative and CXCR3-positive naive CD8 T cells. The overall study: Collectively, the libraries yielded about 135 million TRB reads in total, at about 1.5 +/- 0.3 million per library. Study conclusions and caveats: Both naive subsets, CXCR3-negative and CXCR3-positive, displayed similar TRBV-TRBJ usage, unlike memory cells. CXCR3-positive naive cells carried more hydrophobic TRB CDR3s than CXCR3-negative ones.

Cells classed as naive CD8+ T cells were CD45RO-CCR7+CD27+CD95-. The sequence was collected from a human donor in good health. Some clones in this sample may be carry-over from other donors' samples. The rearrangement uses TRBV11-2 and TRBJ2-5; without DNA, the TCRdb call of TRBD2 cannot be checked. Sequencing was done on a sample of naive CXCR3+ CD8+ T cells from blood. The sample's subset: CD45RO-CCR7+CD27+CD95- naive CD8+ T cells expressing CXCR3 (TNR3+). CDR3 protein: CASSLDPGWVQETQYF. Full variable domain (outside the CDR3, taken from reference TRBV11-2 and TRBJ2-5): EAGVAQSPRYKIIEKRQSVAFWCNPISGHATLYWYQQILGQGPKLLIQFQNNGVVDDSQLPKDRFSAERLKGVDSTLKIQPAKLEDSAVYLCASSLDPGWVQETQYFGPGTRLLVL.